This T cell receptor beta chain emerged from a study of blood T cell repertoires in COVID-19. Study-wide context: Material from acute and convalescent COVID-19 was sourced from the United States, Italy and Spain. PBMCs, B-cell-depleted T cells, or T cells provided the cDNA or gDNA that made up the material.

In the original analysis: Using reference gene primer amplification, nucleated cell counts were estimated. The table came from immunoSEQ multiplex PCR; TCRdb's copy has only in-frame clones and leaves some out. V and J calls and clone size come straight from that table; D and trimming were deduced from the DNA. The sample lists about 360,000 clones, roughly 86% occurring once. The CDR3 is 17 amino acids. CDR1 and CDR2 (germline): SGHVS, FNYEAQ. Trimming removed 4 bases at V and 6 bases at J, with 21 bases between. Sequencing was carried out using peripheral blood. This chain joins TRBV7-6 and TRBJ2-2; weak D call: TRBD2 (5 bases). The origin of this receptor is a human donor with acute or convalescent COVID-19. The donor label of this sample is uncertain. CDR3 coding DNA: TGTGCCAGCAGCTCCAACGTTCCGGGAACAGTGGCCGGGGAGCTGTTTTTT. The encoded protein is CASSSNVPGTVAGELFF.